Listed here are 20 T cell receptor beta chains from one sample, sequenced in a study of Ad26.COV2.S vaccination and SARS-CoV-2 variants. Treatment of the sample: around 19 received Ad26.COV2.S at low or high dose, single or two shots; about 5 received placebo; per-sample allocation not given. Samples were taken on day 63 after the first vaccine or placebo injection. Sequencing used immunoSEQ multiplex PCR; TCRdb keeps in-frame clones, though not all of them. The sample holds hundreds of thousands of clones, around 89% seen once. The sample was peripheral blood, taken in a trial of Ad26.COV2.S vaccine versus placebo. The receptors were sampled from a person aged 18-65 years who received the Ad26.COV2.S COVID-19 vaccine or a placebo.

Worth noting for this clone: In the same sample, other DNA sequences code for this CDR3. The V and J genes are TRBV7-9 and TRBJ1-2; D uncertain. Germline V gives CDR1 SEHNR, CDR2 FQNEAQ (reference sequence). The CDR3 is 13 amino acids. With 1 base removed from V and 5 bases from J, the gap between germline ends came to 8 bases. The CDR3 nucleotides are TGTGCCAGCAGCTTAGGGGGAGGATATGGCTACACCTTC. This codes for CASSLGGGYGYTF.

V is TRBV7-2 and J is TRBJ1-5; perhaps TRBD1 as D (6 bases). Germline lookup yields CDR1 SGHTA and CDR2 FQGNSA. V was shortened by 5 bases and J by 6 bases, with 20 bases between the two germline ends. This CDR3 has 16 residues. CDR3 coding DNA: TGTGCCAGCAGCGCGGCCGGGATCAGGGGTCGTCAGCCCCAGCATTTT. Translated, it gives CASSAAGIRGRQPQHF.

This clone was detected only a few times. This chain joins TRBV5-4 and TRBJ2-2; the D gene is possibly TRBD2 (5 bases). This CDR3 region has 13 residues. V gave up 0 bases and J gave up 5 bases, with 5 bases separating them. CDR1 is SGHNT, CDR2 YYREEE, per germline (reference sequence). CDR3: CASSLGTTGELFF. The CDR3 DNA sequence: TGTGCCAGCAGCTTGGGGACTACCGGGGAGCTGTTTTTT.

The chain combines TRBV5-4 with TRBJ2-1; TRBD1 is a possible D gene (5 bases). Germline assignment: CDR1 SGHNT and CDR2 YYREEE (reference sequence). V dropped 0 bases and J dropped 2 bases, with 6 bases sitting between them. CDR3 size: 14 residues. The CDR3 DNA sequence: TGTGCCAGCAGCTTGGGACAGCCCTACAATGAGCAGTTCTTC. This codes for CASSLGQPYNEQFF.

V gene TRBV7-9 combines with J gene TRBJ1-3; no definite D call. The germline V gene has CDR1 SEHNR and CDR2 FQNEAQ (reference sequence). Trimming shortened V by 4 bases and J by 0 bases, and 7 bases separated the two germline ends. The CDR3 covers 14 residues. Here the CDR3 DNA reads TGTGCCAGCAGCTCCGGGATCTCTGGAAACACCATATATTTT. Protein sequence: CASSSGISGNTIYF.

Only a few counts were recorded for this clone. The chain links TRBV24-1 to TRBJ1-1; D is perhaps TRBD1 (6 bases). CDR1 is KGHDR and CDR2 is SFDVKD in the germline V gene. The ends were cut back, 9 bases at V and 4 bases at J, with 14 bases in the middle. The CDR3 loop spans 13 amino acids. CDR3 sequence (DNA): TGTGCCACCCAGAGGGGGGAGAGCACTGAAGCTTTCTTT. Protein sequence: CATQRGESTEAFF.

The chain employs TRBV6-6 and TRBJ2-7, with 12 bases lining up with TRBD2. Trimming removed 5 bases from V and 3 bases from J; junction bases left unmatched: 11. This CDR3 is built from 17 residues. Germline V gene data show CDR1 as MNHNY and CDR2 as SVGAGI (reference sequence). This chain's CDR3 is CASSPRTSGNTLYEQYF. CDR3 DNA sequence: TGTGCCAGCAGTCCCCGGACTAGCGGGAACACACTCTACGAGCAGTACTTC.

The chain links TRBV30 to TRBJ2-5; D remains ambiguous. Between the trimmed V and J ends, which lost 1 base and 5 bases, there was a span of 14 bases. The CDR3 has 14 amino acids. Germline lookup yields CDR1 GTSNPN and CDR2 SVGIG (reference sequence). CDR3 DNA sequence: TGTGCCTGGAGTGAAGGGTCCAGGCGGGAGACCCAGTACTTC. Protein product: CAWSEGSRRETQYF. The complete variable domain, with remaining parts taken from reference TRBV30 and TRBJ2-5, reads SQTIHQWPATLVQPVGSPLSLECTVEGTSNPNLYWYRQAAGRGLQLLFYSVGIGQISSEVPQNLSASRPQDRQFILSSKKLLLSDSGFYLCAWSEGSRRETQYFGPGTRLLVL.

This clone has a single count. V gene TRBV24-1 combines with J gene TRBJ2-2; no firm D call. The germline gives CDR1 KGHDR, CDR2 SFDVKD. This CDR3 comprises 16 residues. V was cut by 2 bases and J by 0 bases, with 9 bases left in between. The CDR3 reads CATSDSALANTGELFF. The CDR3 DNA reads TGTGCCACCAGTGATTCGGCTCTCGCGAACACCGGGGAGCTGTTTTTT.

The V call is TRBV5-7, the J call TRBJ1-1; TRBD1 aligns across 8 bases. TRBV5-7 is an open reading frame, and its role is uncertain. V shed 3 bases and J 0 bases; nucleotides not matched to a gene: 13. This CDR3 spans 18 amino acids. The CDR3 DNA is TGTGCCAGCAGCTCCCTCCCACAGGGGGAAGAAATGAACACTGAAGCTTTCTTT. Its protein product is CASSSLPQGEEMNTEAFF.

V gene TRBV6-5 combines with J gene TRBJ1-3; a possible D gene is TRBD1 (6 bases). The CDR3 sequence is 14 residues long. With 0 bases removed from V and 5 bases from J, the gap between germline ends came to 8 bases. Germline V gene data show CDR1 as MNHEY and CDR2 as SVGAGI. CDR3 coding DNA: TGTGCCAGCAGTTACTCGACAGGACGAAACACCATATATTTT. As protein: CASSYSTGRNTIYF.

The V gene is TRBV7-8, the J gene TRBJ2-7; D unresolved. V was cut by 1 base and J by 0 bases, with 7 bases left in between. The V gene's germline CDR1 is SGHVS and CDR2 FQNEAQ. This CDR3 has 14 residues. This chain's CDR3 is CASSLEGGSYEQYF. The CDR3 DNA reads as TGTGCCAGCAGCTTAGAAGGCGGCTCCTACGAGCAGTACTTC.

J is TRBJ2-4 and V is TRBV7-9; a possible D gene is TRBD2 (5 bases). The CDR3 is 15 amino acids. Between the trimmed V and J ends, which lost 3 bases and 3 bases, there was a span of 12 bases. The germline V gene encodes CDR1 SEHNR and CDR2 FQNEAQ (reference sequence). Here the CDR3 DNA reads TGTGCCAGCAGCTTTTTAGCGTTCGGCAAAAACATTCAGTACTTC. Translated: CASSFLAFGKNIQYF.

This chain connects TRBV6-1 to TRBJ2-5; tentative D call: TRBD2 (5 bases). Germline V lookup: CDR1 MNHNS, CDR2 SASEGT. V lost 4 bases, J lost 4 bases, and 19 bases lay in between. The CDR3 loop spans 16 amino acids. The CDR3, as DNA: TGTGCCAGCAGTGTTGGCAGTCAAGCGGACGGAGAGACCCAGTACTTC. This gives the protein CASSVGSQADGETQYF.

This rearrangement joins TRBV6-2 or TRBV6-3 to TRBJ2-3; 9 bases align to TRBD2. CDR3 length equals 15 residues. With 5 bases clipped from V and 4 bases from J, the junction kept 7 bases outside the gene matches. Germline values: CDR1 MNHEY, CDR2 SVGEGT. The CDR3: CASSAQRGVSDTQYF. The DNA for the CDR3 is TGTGCCAGCAGTGCCCAGCGGGGGGTTTCAGATACGCAGTATTTT.

V is TRBV20-1 and J is TRBJ2-3; 11 bases line up with TRBD2. Per the germline V gene, CDR1 is DFQATT and CDR2 is SNEGSKA (reference sequence). V was clipped by 7 bases and J by 10 bases; unmatched bases: 4. CDR3 length equals 11 residues. The CDR3 DNA follows: TGCAGTGGCTTAGCGGGAGGGCCGCAGTATTTT. This codes for CSGLAGGPQYF.

The V call is TRBV19, the J call TRBJ2-7, with 8 bases fitting TRBD1. The CDR3 sequence is 13 residues long. J lost 5 bases, V lost 7 bases, and 7 bases had no gene match. Germline CDR1 is LNHDA and CDR2 is SQIVND (reference sequence). CDR3 nucleotide sequence: TGTGCCAGTACACGGACAGGGAGCCACGAGCAGTACTTC. Amino acids: CASTRTGSHEQYF.

The rearrangement links TRBV27 to TRBJ2-5; TRBD2 matches 11 bases. Germline-derived CDR1 and CDR2 are MNHEY and SMNVEV (reference sequence). V lost 8 bases and J lost 2; bases outside the gene matches: 13. This CDR3 spans 17 amino acids. CDR3 protein: CASSGRQRTSGQETQYF. The DNA for the CDR3 is TGTGCCAGCTCAGGCCGTCAAAGGACTAGCGGGCAAGAGACCCAGTACTTC.

A single count supports this clone. The chain employs TRBV7-6 and TRBJ2-1, with 15 bases identical to TRBD2. This CDR3 contains 16 residues. Germline trimming cut 3 bases from V and 8 bases from J; bases unmatched to any gene: 5. Germline loops: CDR1 SGHVS, CDR2 FNYEAQ. CDR3 nucleotide sequence: TGTGCCAGCAGCTTGGGACTAGCGGGAGGTGTCGATGAGCAGTTCTTC. This sequence encodes CASSLGLAGGVDEQFF.

Comment on this clone: Different DNA sequences within this sample yield the same CDR3. The chain employs TRBV6-6 and TRBJ1-3; unclear D gene. The germline V gene has CDR1 MNHNY and CDR2 SVGAGI (reference sequence). This CDR3 has 14 residues. V was clipped by 2 bases and J by 0 bases, with 5 bases between them. The CDR3 region is CASSYTGSGNTIYF. DNA for the CDR3: TGTGCCAGCAGTTACACCGGCTCTGGAAACACCATATATTTT.